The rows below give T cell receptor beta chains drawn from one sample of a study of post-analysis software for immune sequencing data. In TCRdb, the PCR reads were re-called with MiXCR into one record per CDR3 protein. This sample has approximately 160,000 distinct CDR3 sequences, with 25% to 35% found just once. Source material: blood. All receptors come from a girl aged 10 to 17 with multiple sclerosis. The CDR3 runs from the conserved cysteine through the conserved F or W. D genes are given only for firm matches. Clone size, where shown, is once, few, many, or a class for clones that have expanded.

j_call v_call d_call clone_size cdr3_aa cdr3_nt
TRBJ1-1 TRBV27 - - CASSWGGGNTEAFF TGTGCCAGCAGTTGGGGGGGGGGGAACACTGAAGCTTTCTTT
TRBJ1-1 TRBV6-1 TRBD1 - CASSFFETPGGRGAFF TGTGCCAGCAGTTTTTTTGAGACCCCAGGGGGGCGGGGAGCTTTCTTT
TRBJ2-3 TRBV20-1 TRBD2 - CSALRLAGEYTDTQYF TGCAGTGCCTTGAGACTAGCGGGGGAGTACACAGATACGCAGTATTTT
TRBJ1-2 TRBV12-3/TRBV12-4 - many CASSSLGHSYGYTF TGTGCCAGCAGTTCACTCGGACACAGCTATGGCTACACCTTC
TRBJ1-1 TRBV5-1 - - CASSSAPTGPFAFF TGCGCCAGCAGCTCCGCTCCGACGGGACCGTTCGCTTTCTTT
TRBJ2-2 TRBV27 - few CASSLSTGELFF TGTGCCAGCAGTTTGTCCACCGGGGAGCTGTTTTTT
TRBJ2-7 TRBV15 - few CATSNFRGIGGEQYF TGTGCCACCAGCAACTTCAGGGGAATTGGTGGCGAGCAGTACTTC
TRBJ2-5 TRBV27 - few CASSFMGGGQGQTQYF TGTGCCAGCAGTTTTATGGGAGGAGGGCAGGGTCAGACCCAGTACTTC
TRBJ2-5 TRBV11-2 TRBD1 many CASSKTGSRETQYF TGTGCCAGCAGCAAGACAGGGAGTAGAGAGACCCAGTACTTC
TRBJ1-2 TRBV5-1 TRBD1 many CASSTGQANYGYTF TGCGCCAGCAGCACGGGACAGGCGAACTATGGCTACACCTTC
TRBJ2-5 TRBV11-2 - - CASSLRSYRDQETQYF TGTGCCAGCAGCTTAAGGTCGTATAGGGATCAAGAGACCCAGTACTTC
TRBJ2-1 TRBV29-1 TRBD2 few CSVEGGIIAGGEQFF TGCAGCGTTGAAGGGGGAATAATAGCGGGAGGGGAGCAGTTCTTC
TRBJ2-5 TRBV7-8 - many CASSVEIGVQYF TGTGCCAGCAGCGTGGAGATTGGGGTCCAGTACTTC
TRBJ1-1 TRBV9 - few CASSVEANTEAFF TGTGCCAGCAGCGTAGAAGCGAACACTGAAGCTTTCTTT
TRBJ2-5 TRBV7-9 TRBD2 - CASSFPLAGSRETQYF TGTGCCAGCAGCTTCCCCCTAGCGGGGTCAAGAGAGACCCAGTACTTC
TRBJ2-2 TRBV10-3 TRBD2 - CAIRVGGSDTGELFF TGTGCCATCAGGGTTGGCGGGAGCGACACCGGGGAGCTGTTTTTT
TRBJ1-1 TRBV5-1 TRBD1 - CASSLLPGTAQNTEAFF TGCGCCAGCAGCTTGCTCCCCGGGACAGCTCAGAACACTGAAGCTTTCTTT
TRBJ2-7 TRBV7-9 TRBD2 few CASSPEDGRAYF TGTGCCAGCAGCCCGGAGGACGGGAGGGCGTACTTC
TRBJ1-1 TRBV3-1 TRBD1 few CASSLGTGTTEAFF TGTGCCAGCAGCCTCGGGACAGGGACAACTGAAGCTTTCTTT
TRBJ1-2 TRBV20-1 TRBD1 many CSARSFEQGAYGYTF TGCAGTGCTAGATCCTTCGAACAGGGGGCGTATGGCTACACCTTC
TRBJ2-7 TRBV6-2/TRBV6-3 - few CASRRVDEQYF TGTGCCAGCAGAAGGGTGGACGAGCAGTACTTC
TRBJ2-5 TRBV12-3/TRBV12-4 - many CASSCPPPNETQYF TGTGCCAGCAGCTGCCCCCCTCCGAACGAGACCCAGTACTTC
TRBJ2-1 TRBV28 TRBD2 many CASKASREGGEQFF TGTGCCAGCAAGGCTTCGCGGGAGGGTGGTGAGCAGTTCTTC
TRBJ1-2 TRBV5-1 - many CASSSDSNYGYTF TGTGCCAGCAGCTCTGACAGCAACTATGGCTACACCTTC
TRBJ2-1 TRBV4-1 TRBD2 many CASSQLPASGINNEQFF TGCGCCAGCAGCCAATTACCGGCTAGCGGGATAAACAATGAGCAGTTCTTC
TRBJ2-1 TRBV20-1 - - CSARGRAYNEQFF TGCAGTGCTAGAGGTAGGGCCTACAATGAGCAGTTCTTC
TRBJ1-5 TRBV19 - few CASSIGTLGNQPQHF TGTGCCAGTAGTATAGGGACTTTGGGCAATCAGCCCCAGCATTTT
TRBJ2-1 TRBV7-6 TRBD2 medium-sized CASSFISGDTYNEQFF TGTGCCAGCAGCTTTATCAGCGGGGATACCTACAATGAGCAGTTCTTC
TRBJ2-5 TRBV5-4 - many CASSAWVAGEETQYF TGTGCCAGCAGCGCTTGGGTGGCAGGAGAAGAGACCCAGTACTTC
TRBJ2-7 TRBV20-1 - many CSAWKRDSYEQYF TGCAGTGCTTGGAAACGGGACTCCTACGAGCAGTACTTC
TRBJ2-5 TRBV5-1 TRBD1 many CASSPGQGFAAKETQYF TGCGCCAGCAGCCCGGGACAGGGGTTTGCGGCAAAAGAGACCCAGTACTTC
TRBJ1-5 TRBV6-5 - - CASTERSYSNQPQHF TGTGCCAGCACCGAACGATCGTATAGCAATCAGCCCCAGCATTTT
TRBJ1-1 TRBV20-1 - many CSARIGGHTEAFF TGCAGTGCCAGAATAGGGGGTCACACTGAAGCTTTCTTT
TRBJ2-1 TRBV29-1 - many CSSNSWESSYNEQFF TGCAGCTCCAATTCGTGGGAAAGCTCCTACAATGAGCAGTTCTTC
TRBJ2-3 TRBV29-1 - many CSVEDQGTDTQYF TGCAGCGTTGAAGATCAGGGCACAGATACGCAGTATTTT
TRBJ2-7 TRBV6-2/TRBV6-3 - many CASSSTGSPIYEQYF TGTGCCAGCAGTTCAACCGGGAGTCCTATTTACGAGCAGTACTTC
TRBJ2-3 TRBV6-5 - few CASSYGEGTDTQYF TGTGCCAGCAGTTACGGGGAGGGCACAGATACGCAGTATTTT
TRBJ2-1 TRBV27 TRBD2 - CASSPYLRLADYNEQFF TGTGCCAGCAGTCCCTACCTTCGGCTAGCGGACTACAATGAGCAGTTCTTC
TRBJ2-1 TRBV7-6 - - CASSWNRGGDEQFF TGTGCCAGCAGCTGGAACAGGGGGGGCGATGAGCAGTTCTTC
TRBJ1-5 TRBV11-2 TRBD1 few CASSLVSTGPVGTVSSNQPQHF TGTGCCAGCAGCTTAGTGTCGACAGGGCCCGTCGGCACGGTATCGAGCAATCAGCCCCAGCATTTT
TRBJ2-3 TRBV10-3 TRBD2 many CAISEIAGGLHERTDTQYF TGTGCCATCAGTGAAATAGCGGGAGGGCTCCATGAACGCACAGATACGCAGTATTTT
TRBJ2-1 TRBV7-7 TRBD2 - CASSTRLAGSTYNEQFF TGTGCTAGCAGCACCAGACTAGCGGGTTCCACCTACAATGAGCAGTTCTTC
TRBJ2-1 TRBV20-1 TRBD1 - CSARGIGTGGTEQFF TGCAGTGCTAGAGGCATCGGGACAGGGGGCACTGAGCAGTTCTTC
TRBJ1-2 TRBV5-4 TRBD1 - CASSSNTGVENGYTF TGTGCCAGCAGCTCCAATACAGGGGTTGAAAATGGCTACACCTTC
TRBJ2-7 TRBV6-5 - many CASSYSIRVGVFEDEQYF TGTGCCAGCAGTTACTCGATTCGAGTCGGTGTCTTTGAGGACGAGCAGTACTTC
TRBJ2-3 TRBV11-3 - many CASSLVADTQYF TGTGCCAGCAGCTTAGTCGCAGATACGCAGTATTTT
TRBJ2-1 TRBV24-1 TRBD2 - CATSGTSGIGEQFF TGTGCCACCAGTGGCACTAGCGGGATTGGTGAGCAGTTCTTC
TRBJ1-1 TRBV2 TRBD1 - CASSVGDRDTEAFF TGTGCCAGCAGTGTGGGTGACAGGGACACTGAAGCTTTCTTT
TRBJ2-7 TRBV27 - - CASSLPYWGTEAYEQYF TGTGCCAGCAGTTTACCGTATTGGGGGACGGAAGCCTACGAGCAGTACTTC
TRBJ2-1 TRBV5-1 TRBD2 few CASVRTSGSWENEQFF TGCGCCAGTGTGAGGACTAGCGGGAGTTGGGAGAATGAGCAGTTCTTC
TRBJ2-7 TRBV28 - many CASSFEDSHSYEQYF TGTGCCAGCAGTTTTGAGGACAGTCATTCCTACGAGCAGTACTTC
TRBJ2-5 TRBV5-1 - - CASSFSGVGETQYF TGCGCCAGCAGCTTCTCGGGAGTAGGGGAGACCCAGTACTTC
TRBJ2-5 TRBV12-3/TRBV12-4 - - CASSFMLAEVQYF TGTGCCAGCAGTTTTATGTTAGCGGAGGTCCAGTACTTC
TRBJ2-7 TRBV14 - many CASSQSQGLTTYEQYF TGTGCCAGCAGCCAATCGCAAGGACTTACCACCTACGAGCAGTACTTC
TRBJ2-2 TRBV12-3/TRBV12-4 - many CASSFGAGQGTGELFF -
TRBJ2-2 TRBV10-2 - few CTSLDTGELFF TGCACCAGCTTAGACACCGGGGAGCTGTTTTTT
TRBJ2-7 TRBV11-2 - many CASSPIRTYEQYF TGTGCCAGCAGCCCAATACGCACCTACGAGCAGTACTTC
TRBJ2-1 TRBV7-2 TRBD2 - CASSLAAGPGGEQFF TGTGCCAGCAGCTTAGCAGCGGGACCCGGGGGGGAGCAGTTCTTC